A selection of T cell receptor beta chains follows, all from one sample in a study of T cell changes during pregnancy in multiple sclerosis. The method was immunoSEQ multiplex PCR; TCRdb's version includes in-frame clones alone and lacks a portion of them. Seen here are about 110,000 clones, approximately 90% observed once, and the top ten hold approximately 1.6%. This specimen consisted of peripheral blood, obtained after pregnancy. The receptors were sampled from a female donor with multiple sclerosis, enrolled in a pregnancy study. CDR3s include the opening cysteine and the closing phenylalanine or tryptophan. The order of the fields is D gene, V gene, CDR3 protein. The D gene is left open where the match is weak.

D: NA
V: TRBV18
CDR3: CASSPPGQDTEAFF

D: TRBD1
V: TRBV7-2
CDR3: CASSRDRVDTEAFF

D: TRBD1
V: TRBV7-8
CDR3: CASSPGTGGEKLFF

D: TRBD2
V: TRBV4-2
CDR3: CASSQAGGGGETQYF

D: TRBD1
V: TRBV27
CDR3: CASRDRGLRPNEKLFF

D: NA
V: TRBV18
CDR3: CASSPSGRNTEAFF

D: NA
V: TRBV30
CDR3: CAWMGATANNYGYTF

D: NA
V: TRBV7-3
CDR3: CASSLTGGNEQFF

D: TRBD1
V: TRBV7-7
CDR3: CASSEGKCRGPGGYTF

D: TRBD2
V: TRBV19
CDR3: CASSIAAASGTGEQYF

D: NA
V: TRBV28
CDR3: CASSLRSGELFF

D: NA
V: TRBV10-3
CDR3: CAISDMQVTVVTEAFF

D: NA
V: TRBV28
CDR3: CASSNNYGGANYGYTF

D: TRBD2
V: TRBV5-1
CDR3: CASSLGTSGQETQYF

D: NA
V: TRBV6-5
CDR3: CASSSLRTTEAFF

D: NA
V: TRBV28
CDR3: CASTEQGYNEQFF

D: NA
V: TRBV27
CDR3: CASSPRGKANYGYTF

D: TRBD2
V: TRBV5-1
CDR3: CASSLVSSGSYEQFF

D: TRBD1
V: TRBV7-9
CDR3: CASSTRQGAVEQYF

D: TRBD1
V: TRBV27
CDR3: CASSSGTGIRFRSYEQYF

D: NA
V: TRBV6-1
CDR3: CASSAMQGTEAFF

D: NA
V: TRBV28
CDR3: CASSPSVRGNTEAFF

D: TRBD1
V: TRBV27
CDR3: CASSPYPAGQGLSSYNSPLHF

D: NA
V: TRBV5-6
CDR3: CASSWGRGNTEAFF

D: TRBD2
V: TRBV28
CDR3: CASSSPSGPRDTQYF

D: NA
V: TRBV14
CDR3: CASSQVANEKLFF

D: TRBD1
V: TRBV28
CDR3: CASSPGQGAYEQYF

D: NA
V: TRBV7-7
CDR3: CASSIAGTSRDEQFF

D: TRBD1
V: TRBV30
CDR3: CAWSPGTGATEAFF

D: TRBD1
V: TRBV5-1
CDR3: CASSLGDRVTETQYF

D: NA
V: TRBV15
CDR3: CATSRDEGVGGYTF

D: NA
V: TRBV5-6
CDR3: CASSLVRRWTGELFF

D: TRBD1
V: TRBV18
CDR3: CASSRGQGAPNTEAFF

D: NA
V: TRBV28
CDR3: CASSPYRVDEKLFF

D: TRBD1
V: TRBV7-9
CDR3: CASSRQGAGGANVLTF

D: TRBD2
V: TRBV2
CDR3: CASRKLAGGFPGELFF

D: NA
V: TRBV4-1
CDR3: CASSQDISTGEVYEQYF

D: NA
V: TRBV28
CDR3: CASSLQPGIYGYTF

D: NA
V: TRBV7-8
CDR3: CASIGGKNTEAFF

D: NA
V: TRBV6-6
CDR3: CASSLLQGYEQYF

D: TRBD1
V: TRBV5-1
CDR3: CASSIGGARGYTF

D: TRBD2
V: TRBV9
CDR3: CASSVGLAGYEQYF

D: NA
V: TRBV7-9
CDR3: CASTGNRGDTQYF

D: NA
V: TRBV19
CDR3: CASSPSVTGELFF

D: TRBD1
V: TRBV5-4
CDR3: CASSVGTAKRTYEQYF

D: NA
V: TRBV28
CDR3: CASRGVSSYEQYF

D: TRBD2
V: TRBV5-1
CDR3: CASRGLAGGLGNEQFF

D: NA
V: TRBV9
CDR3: CASSGEDSSNTQYF